The present entry profiles one T cell receptor beta chain with its context. Its target is not known. The sample belongs to a study of T cells after yellow fever vaccination. Whole-study findings and limits: At approximately 95% for CD4 and approximately 89% for CD8, most primary-vaccination clones showed up again after the booster. A limited proportion of clonotypes was detected within both the CD4 and CD8 compartments. Highly abundant clonotypes carried over from the bulk population could end up in FACS-sorted repertoires as contaminants.

The CDR3 is 16 residues long. With V trimmed by 8 bases and J by 7 bases, 14 bases remained unmatched. Germline loops: CDR1 MNHNY, CDR2 SVGAGI (reference sequence). Production of TCR cDNA was by 5'RACE template switching, which also added a universal primer site and UMIs. Via MiXCR, TCRdb re-called the 5' RACE reads, giving one row per CDR3 protein. The profile shows under 400,000 distinct CDR3 sequences, about 12% of them singletons. V is TRBV6-6 and J is TRBJ1-5; 10 bases line up with TRBD1. Sequencing was performed on CD4+ T cells sorted from PBMCs, taken 15 days after the yellow fever booster vaccination. The TCR was taken from a man younger than 30 who received the YFV17D yellow fever vaccine. The CDR3 is CASWGTGTGAKQPQHF. The CDR3 DNA reads TGTGCCAGCTGGGGAACCGGGACAGGGGCGAAGCAGCCCCAGCATTTT.